This T cell receptor beta chain was captured by sequencing in a study of T cell responses to AZD1222 COVID-19 vaccine (dated by TCRdb to the early 2020s). For context, the study as a whole: AZD1222 recipients with second doses at about 4 weeks or about 12 weeks were pooled, because spike-specific TCR depth and breadth did not differ between schedules. A total of approximately 230 trial participants underwent TCR sequencing, of whom some 210 received two doses of AZD1222 and some 25 received two doses of the MenACWY control vaccine. Trial participants were enrolled by age into subgroups of 18-55, 56-69 and 70-plus years, and approximately 150, 30 and 60 TCR-sequenced participants, respectively, were included in these subgroups.

Comments on this clone: The antigen it recognizes is unknown. It has no much larger one-base neighbor in the sample; base qualities were not kept.

The CDR3 regions of human TCRbeta chains were analyzed by immunosequencing. As for the authors' bioinformatics: Repertoire TCRs were matched against a reference library of SARS-CoV-2-specific TCRs generated with the MIRA antigen-specificity platform. Breadth was defined as the fraction of unique TCRs that were SARS-CoV-2-associated, and depth was defined as the fraction of total T cells that were SARS-CoV-2-associated. Using the MIRA data, each spike-specific TCR was assigned both to the spike region to which the TCR was reactive and to a CD4 or CD8 class. Log10-transformed breadth and depth values were compared by one-way ANOVA with Sidak's multiple comparisons tests. Here the immuneACCESS table is served through TCRdb, limited to in-frame sequences with V and J called. Missing clones are a known gap in these copies; in checked studies unresolved V genes cover under half, and the rest lacks a known reason. V and J calls plus clone size are reproduced from that table; the DNA served to infer D and trimming. The sample has some 49,000 clones on record, around 80% of them singletons. The top ten clones comprise 6.6% of the sample.

The meaning of the sample's time point label: baseline before first vaccination. Vaccinee samples were obtained from the UK trials COV001 and COV002, which included a single-blind randomized controlled phase 2/3 trial of AZD1222 (ChAdOx1 nCoV-19) in healthy adults. Trial participant PBMC samples were collected at day 0 and day 28 after the second dose for TCRbeta chain sequencing. General study outcomes and caveats: Conclusions about previously exposed vaccinees are limited, since just six AZD1222 recipients were seropositive for SARS-CoV-2 at baseline. Most participants were white British and females outnumbered males, and the authors suggested that clonal diversity may have been underestimated. Because no day 14 peak-response samples were available, repertoires were characterized only after the peak T cell response. The 56-69-year group was small, and its depth increase did not reach significance, likely because of low power. Nearly half of unique spike-specific TCRs reportedly recognized epitopes outside regions mutated in the B.1.351 and B.1.1.7 variants. CD4 TCRs associated with the vaccine covered the entire spike protein, and the dominant responses were in regions 160-218 and 743-854. After two AZD1222 doses, spike-specific TCR breadth and depth were significantly higher than at day 0 and than in MenACWY recipients.

This sample comprised peripheral blood, obtained on day 0 of AZD1222 vaccination. The sequence was collected from an adult in good health.

The bases are TGTGCCAGCAGCTTAGAGCGTTCCTATGGCTACACCTTC. This sequence encodes CASSLERSYGYTF. The rearranged segments are TRBV7-8 and TRBJ1-2, with no confident D gene call. The CDR3 starts with the cysteine, ends with the phenylalanine, and has 13 residues. The read is trimmed to its CDR3 DNA, 39 bases read in frame from base 1. V is clipped by 1 base and J by 4 bases, and the sequence between their germline boundaries is 7 bases long. Based on the germline V gene, the CDR1 and CDR2 sequences are SGHVS and FQNEAQ.